One and the same sample provided the 22 T cell receptor beta chains below, sequenced in a study of response to subunit inactivated influenza vaccine. TCRdb redid the calling of the RT-PCR reads with MiXCR, one entry per CDR3 protein. The table records about 620,000 distinct CDR3 sequences, 12% of them present only once. The sequences come from PBMCs from blood, collected on the day of vaccination. These receptors were collected from a man in his fifties or sixties who received an inactivated influenza vaccine.

The chain is built from TRBV4-3 and TRBJ1-5, with TRBD1 identical over 8 bases. This CDR3 comprises 15 residues. Germline lookup yields CDR1 LGHNA and CDR2 YSLEER. Trimming at V came to 1 base and at J to 6 bases, leaving 5 bases not matched to a gene. CDR3 sequence (DNA): TGCGCCAGCAGCCAAGGGACAGGGTGGGCTCAGCCCCAGCATTTT. Encoded protein: CASSQGTGWAQPQHF.

The genes are TRBV7-2 and TRBJ2-1; D may be TRBD2 (5 bases). CDR3 size: 14 residues. V gave up 1 base and J gave up 9 bases, with 13 bases separating them. Germline loops: CDR1 SGHTA, CDR2 FQGNSA. The CDR3 nucleotides are TGTGCCAGCAGCTTAGTTCCGGGAATTAGTGAGCAGTTCTTC. Protein product: CASSLVPGISEQFF. Based on the CDR3 plus reference TRBV7-2 and TRBJ2-1, the full variable domain is GAGVSQSPSNKVTEKGKDVELRCDPISGHTALYWYRQSLGQGLEFLIYFQGNSAPDKSGLPSDRFSAERTGGSVSTLTIQRTQQEDSAVYLCASSLVPGISEQFFGPGTRLTVL.

The V gene is TRBV7-9, the J gene TRBJ2-2, with TRBD1 matching over 7 bases. V was pared by 0 bases and J by 6 bases, with 4 bases of the junction left unmatched. This CDR3 spans 15 amino acids. Germline V gene data show CDR1 as SEHNR and CDR2 as FQNEAQ (reference sequence). CDR3 bases: TGTGCCAGCAGCTTAGCTTACAGGGGATCCGGGGAGCTGTTTTTT. Translation gives CASSLAYRGSGELFF. The whole variable domain, remainder taken from reference TRBV7-9 and TRBJ2-2, is DTGVSQNPRHKITKRGQNVTFRCDPISEHNRLYWYRQTLGQGPEFLTYFQNEAQLEKSRLLSDRFSAERPKGSFSTLEIQRTEQGDSAMYLCASSLAYRGSGELFFGEGSRLTVL.

V is TRBV20-1 and J is TRBJ2-1; D is tentatively TRBD1 or TRBD2 (5 bases each). The germline CDR1 and CDR2 sequences are DFQATT and SNEGSKA (reference sequence). The CDR3 has 17 amino acids. In nucleotides, the CDR3 is TGCTGCGCTAGAGATCCATCCGGGGCGCAGAACTACAATGAGCAGTTCTTC. Translated: CCARDPSGAQNYNEQFF.

This clonotype was detected once. The V and J genes are TRBV28 and TRBJ2-3; 7 bases map to TRBD2. The CDR3 totals 15 residues. After removal of 9 bases from V and 1 base from J, the junction contained 10 bases not matched to a gene. Germline V gene lookup returns CDR1 MDHEN and CDR2 SYDVKM. This chain's CDR3 is CASLPGGVGTDTQYF. DNA of the CDR3: TGTGCCAGTCTCCCGGGGGGAGTCGGCACAGATACGCAGTATTTT.

The table lists this clonotype with many counts. The chain combines TRBV28 with TRBJ2-1; perhaps D is TRBD1 or TRBD2 (5 bases each). This CDR3 region has 10 residues. Trimming took off 7 bases at V and 8 bases at J, with 6 bases between the two ends. Germline loops: CDR1 MDHEN, CDR2 SYDVKM. In DNA form, the CDR3 reads TGTGCCAGCATGGGGGATGAGCAGTTCTTC. This sequence encodes CASMGDEQFF.

This rearrangement joins TRBV27 to TRBJ2-5; D perhaps matches TRBD1 (5 bases). V was cut by 4 bases and J by 5 bases, with 11 bases left in between. The length of the CDR3 is 13 residues. Germline-derived CDR1 and CDR2 are MNHEY and SMNVEV (reference sequence). The CDR3 nucleotides are TGTGCCAGCAGTTACCAGGGCCGCGAGACCCAGTACTTC. This encodes CASSYQGRETQYF.

The CDR3 sequence is CATKPGLAGGDTYNEQFF. CDR3 DNA sequence: TGTGCCACCAAACCGGGACTAGCGGGGGGTGATACCTACAATGAGCAGTTCTTC. V gene TRBV10-3 combines with J gene TRBJ2-1, with 15 bases that match TRBD2. V was clipped by 10 bases and J by 2 bases; unmatched bases: 12. From germline, CDR1 is ENHRY and CDR2 SYGVKD. This CDR3 region has 18 residues.

The J gene is TRBJ1-2, the V gene TRBV29-1; 7 bases agree with TRBD1. CDR3 length: 14 residues. After removal of 0 bases from V and 8 bases from J, the junction contained 9 bases not matched to a gene. Germline V gene sequence: CDR1 SQVTM, CDR2 ANQGSEA. CDR3 loop: CSVEDQRGPLGYTF. The CDR3, as DNA: TGCAGCGTTGAAGATCAGAGGGGGCCGTTAGGCTACACCTTC.

The rearrangement joins TRBV6-1 to TRBJ2-3; 9 positions match TRBD2. The V segment lost 1 base and the J segment 7 bases; nucleotides outside the gene matches: 9. Germline CDR1 MNHNS, CDR2 SASEGT. This CDR3 region has 16 residues. The CDR3 DNA sequence: TGTGCCAGCAGTGAAGGCAGCGGGGGGCCGGCGTATACGCAGTATTTT. It is translated as CASSEGSGGPAYTQYF.

The chain recombines TRBV29-1 with TRBJ2-7; possible D gene TRBD2, 6 bases. Germline V CDR1 and CDR2: SQVTM, ANQGSEA. This CDR3 region has 14 residues. V lost 3 bases and J lost 5, with 17 bases in between. The CDR3 spells CSVDLAGGRNEQYF. CDR3 DNA sequence: TGCAGCGTTGATCTGGCAGGAGGGCGGAACGAGCAGTACTTC.

The sample holds a few counts of this clonotype. The J gene is TRBJ2-1, the V gene TRBV3-1; 14 bases map to TRBD2. CDR1 and CDR2 (germline): LGHDT, YNNKEL (reference sequence). This CDR3 is 19 amino acids long. The junction had 7 bases not matched to a gene; V was cut back by 0 bases and J by 3 bases. Here the CDR3 reads CASSQEPRLAGGRYNEQFF. The CDR3, as DNA: TGTGCCAGCAGCCAAGAGCCCAGACTAGCGGGGGGGCGCTACAATGAGCAGTTCTTC.

This clonotype was counted only a few times. This may be a read error, as it is one base from a much larger clone. This rearrangement joins TRBV7-2 to TRBJ2-2; D is ambiguous. Germline V gives CDR1 SGHTA, CDR2 FQGNSA. The V end was cut by 0 bases, the J end by 6 bases, with 2 bases between. The CDR3 is 12 residues long. This CDR3 reads CASSLASGELFF. The CDR3 DNA follows: TGTGCCAGCAGCTTAGCGTCCGGGGAGCTGTTTTTT.

The rearrangement uses TRBV12-3 or TRBV12-4 and TRBJ1-1; 9 bases align to TRBD1. There are 16 residues in the CDR3. The V segment lost 7 bases and the J segment 1 base; nucleotides outside the gene matches: 10. CDR3 sequence (DNA): TGTGCCAGCACCCCGGGGACAGGGAGAGGGAACACTGAAGCTTTCTTT. Translation: CASTPGTGRGNTEAFF.

This clonotype was picked up a small number of times. V gene TRBV5-1 combines with J gene TRBJ2-2; D is possibly TRBD2 (7 bases). The V gene lost 7 bases and the J gene lost 3 bases, with 16 bases spanning the gap. The CDR3 has 15 residues. In germline, CDR1 is SGHRS, CDR2 YFSETQ. CDR3 loop: CASGFRGADTGELFF. As DNA, the CDR3 is TGCGCCAGCGGATTCCGGGGGGCCGACACCGGGGAGCTGTTTTTT.

The rearrangement links TRBV27 to TRBJ1-5, with a tentative D call TRBD1 (6 bases). V was pared by 3 bases and J by 6 bases, with 15 bases between. Germline V gives CDR1 MNHEY, CDR2 SMNVEV (reference sequence). The CDR3 spans 15 residues. CDR3 sequence reads: CASSFVGGPGQPQHF. CDR3 bases: TGTGCCAGCAGTTTCGTGGGGGGGCCCGGTCAGCCCCAGCATTTT.

The table lists this clonotype with a few counts. The rearrangement links TRBV20-1 to TRBJ2-1; TRBD2 matches 10 bases. The germline gives CDR1 DFQATT, CDR2 SNEGSKA (reference sequence). This CDR3 has 17 residues. V dropped 4 bases and J dropped 3; count of bases not matched to a gene: 12. The CDR3, as DNA: TGCAGTGCTACGAGCGGGAGGGACGAACTATTCTACAATGAGCAGTTCTTC. Protein product: CSATSGRDELFYNEQFF.

The gene calls are TRBV6-1 and TRBJ2-2; D uncertain. The V end lost 5 bases, the J end lost 2 bases, and 15 bases lay between the germline ends. This CDR3 contains 16 residues. CDR1 and CDR2 from the germline V gene are MNHNS and SASEGT. CDR3 sequence: CASSQTSQINTGELFF. The DNA for the CDR3 is TGTGCCAGCAGTCAAACTTCCCAGATTAACACCGGGGAGCTGTTTTTT.

This chain joins TRBV30 and TRBJ2-7; TRBD1 matches at 8 bases. From germline, CDR1 is GTSNPN and CDR2 SVGIG (reference sequence). After removal of 0 bases from V and 3 bases from J, the junction contained 7 bases not matched to a gene. This CDR3 is 15 amino acids long. In DNA form, the CDR3 reads TGTGCCTGGAGTGTACAGGACAGGGTAGTCTACGAGCAGTACTTC. This sequence encodes CAWSVQDRVVYEQYF. Full variable domain (outside the CDR3, taken from reference TRBV30 and TRBJ2-7): SQTIHQWPATLVQPVGSPLSLECTVEGTSNPNLYWYRQAAGRGLQLLFYSVGIGQISSEVPQNLSASRPQDRQFILSSKKLLLSDSGFYLCAWSVQDRVVYEQYFGPGTRLTVT.

This clonotype occurred many times. This chain connects TRBV3-1 to TRBJ1-2; D is possibly TRBD1 (5 bases). V was cut by 1 base and J by 2 bases, with 8 bases left in between. The length of the CDR3 is 14 residues. Germline V lookup: CDR1 LGHDT, CDR2 YNNKEL (reference sequence). The CDR3, as DNA: TGTGCCAGCAGCCAAGGGGCAGGGAACTATGGCTACACCTTC. It yields the protein CASSQGAGNYGYTF.

The table lists this clonotype with a few counts. In nucleotides, the CDR3 is TGTGCCAGCAGCTCGCCGTTTGGGACCCAGTACTTC. It yields the protein CASSSPFGTQYF. The chain links TRBV7-2 to TRBJ2-5; D remains ambiguous. V shed 4 bases and J shed 7 bases, with 10 bases lying between them. CDR3 length: 12 residues. Germline V gene data show CDR1 as SGHTA and CDR2 as FQGNSA.

This clonotype was seen more than once but under ten times. The chain combines TRBV20-1 with TRBJ2-5; TRBD2 agrees at 10 bases. The CDR3 covers 13 residues. Germline CDR1 reads DFQATT; CDR2 reads SNEGSKA (reference sequence). Trimming took 8 bases from V and 5 from J; bases not matched to a gene: 8. The CDR3 sequence: CSPLLAGRETQYF. The CDR3 nucleotides read TGCAGTCCGTTACTAGCGGGGCGGGAGACCCAGTACTTC.